A single sample is the source of the 20 T cell receptor beta chains below, sequenced in a study of cytomegalovirus exposure and HLA in healthy donors. Both 60 Vbeta primers and 13 Jbeta primers went into the PCR. Sequencing was performed with immunoSEQ multiplex PCR; in TCRdb, only in-frame clones are kept and a portion is missing. The sample has around 100,000 clones; about 80% are singletons. The sample consisted of PBMCs. The receptors stem from a woman younger than 30 in good health and CMV-seropositive.

The J gene is TRBJ1-1, the V gene TRBV6-1, with TRBD1 identical over 9 bases. The length of the CDR3 is 15 residues. J gave up 4 bases and V 5 bases, and 8 bases lay outside the gene matches. From germline, CDR1 is MNHNS and CDR2 SASEGT. CDR3: CASSWGTGRVTEAFF. CDR3 DNA sequence: TGTGCCAGCAGTTGGGGGACAGGGAGGGTCACTGAAGCTTTCTTT.

DNA of the CDR3: TGCGCCAGCAGCACGGGACAGGGGGCCGGAGATACGCAGTATTTT. This encodes CASSTGQGAGDTQYF. The rearrangement links TRBV5-1 to TRBJ2-3; TRBD1 aligns across 12 bases. There are 15 residues in the CDR3. J lost 5 bases, V lost 4 bases, and 5 bases had no gene match. The germline V gene has CDR1 SGHRS and CDR2 YFSETQ.

Note on this clone: An end of the junction differs from the germline gene, which may be a read error. The chain is built from TRBV2 and TRBJ1-1; 7 bases agree with TRBD1. The CDR3 covers 17 residues. Germline CDR1 reads SNHLY; CDR2 reads FYNNEI. CDR3 protein: CASIIIIGTAANSEAFF. Here the CDR3 DNA reads TGTGCCAGCATCATAATAATCGGGACAGCTGCGAACTCTGAAGCTTTCTTT.

This clone was picked up one time. This rearrangement joins TRBV5-6 to TRBJ2-7; 12 bases agree with TRBD2. The V gene's germline CDR1 is SGHDT and CDR2 YYEEEE. Trimming took 7 bases from V and 2 from J; bases not matched to a gene: 7. The CDR3 is 15 amino acids. The CDR3 loop reads CASLKGLAGTYEQYF. CDR3 nucleotides: TGTGCCAGCCTCAAGGGACTAGCGGGTACCTACGAGCAGTACTTC.

This rearrangement joins TRBV30 to TRBJ1-1, with 9 nucleotides matching TRBD1. The germline CDR1 and CDR2 sequences are GTSNPN and SVGIG (reference sequence). Trimming at V came to 4 bases and at J to 5 bases, leaving 5 bases not matched to a gene. The CDR3 sequence is 13 residues long. As DNA, the CDR3 is TGTGCCTGGATTCAGGGGACAGGGACTGAAGCTTTCTTT. The encoded protein is CAWIQGTGTEAFF.

To note about this clone: The identical CDR3 is also encoded by other nucleotide sequences in the sample. The chain is built from TRBV18 and TRBJ2-7; 14 bases line up with TRBD2. The CDR3 is 17 amino acids. The V and J ends lost 3 bases and 2 bases, in that order; junction bases with no gene match: 6. CDR1 KGHSH and CDR2 LQKENI come from the germline V gene. In nucleotides, the CDR3 is TGTGCCAGCTCACCCGGGACTAGCGGGAGTCTTCCCTACGAGCAGTACTTC. The encoded protein is CASSPGTSGSLPYEQYF.

The genes are TRBV5-6 and TRBJ1-2; D may be TRBD1 (6 bases). This CDR3 comprises 13 residues. V was shortened by 0 bases and J by 8 bases, with 11 bases between the two germline ends. CDR1 is SGHDT and CDR2 is YYEEEE in the germline V gene. In DNA, the CDR3 is TGTGCCAGCAGCTTGGCAGGGGCGGAGGGCTACACCTTC. It translates to CASSLAGAEGYTF.

The rearrangement joins TRBV4-1 to TRBJ2-3; 12 bases are shared with TRBD2. V shed 0 bases, J shed 6 bases, and the junction held 7 bases outside the gene matches. The CDR3 length is 17 residues. The germline V gene encodes CDR1 MGHRA and CDR2 YSYEKL. The CDR3 region has the DNA TGCGCCAGCAGCCAAGAGCGTCTAGCGGGAGGGTCGGATACGCAGTATTTT. Translating it yields CASSQERLAGGSDTQYF.

The rearrangement links TRBV10-1 to TRBJ2-1; 10 bases are shared with TRBD2. J lost 4 bases, V lost 0 bases, and 3 bases had no gene match. The CDR3 is 16 residues long. Germline CDR1 is WNHNN and CDR2 is SYGVQD (reference sequence). In nucleotides, the CDR3 is TGCGCCAGCAGTGAGTCACTAGCGGGAAAATACAATGAGCAGTTCTTC. Translating it yields CASSESLAGKYNEQFF.

This sequence joins TRBV10-3 and TRBJ2-7; TRBD1 matches at 9 bases. V shed 2 bases, J shed 7 bases, and the junction held 12 bases outside the gene matches. Germline lookup yields CDR1 ENHRY and CDR2 SYGVKD. The CDR3 extends over 16 amino acids. The CDR3 sequence is CAISEPKIQGAEEQYF. The CDR3 nucleotides are TGTGCCATCAGTGAGCCCAAAATACAGGGGGCTGAGGAGCAGTACTTC.

V is TRBV7-8 and J is TRBJ1-6; 7 bases fit TRBD1. The CDR3 is 15 residues long. V was pared by 5 bases and J by 5 bases, with 6 bases of the junction left unmatched. Germline CDR1 SGHVS, CDR2 FQNEAQ. The CDR3 sequence is CASSNRDSNNSPLHF. CDR3 DNA sequence: TGTGCCAGCAGCAACCGGGACAGCAATAATTCACCCCTCCACTTT.

The V call is TRBV19, the J call TRBJ1-2, with D maybe TRBD1 (6 bases). The CDR3 consists of 17 residues. CDR1 and CDR2 from the germline V gene are LNHDA and SQIVND (reference sequence). Trimming removed 4 bases at V and 2 bases at J, with 20 bases between. CDR3 in DNA: TGTGCCAGTAGTAGGGGGGGCTTTCACGAGGGAAACTATGGCTACACCTTC. Its translation is CASSRGGFHEGNYGYTF.

The rearrangement joins TRBV4-2 to TRBJ2-3, with D unclear. Per the germline V gene, CDR1 is LGHNA and CDR2 is YNFKEQ. CDR3 length: 15 residues. The germline V and J ends were trimmed by 0 bases and 3 bases, with 10 bases remaining between them. CDR3 DNA sequence: TGTGCCAGCAGCCAAGATTTGGGCGAAACAGATACGCAGTATTTT. The encoded protein is CASSQDLGETDTQYF.

The chain employs TRBV18 and TRBJ1-5; D gene ambiguous. Looked up from germline, CDR1 is KGHSH and CDR2 is LQKENI. The V end was cut by 3 bases, the J end by 4 bases, with 13 bases between. The CDR3 totals 15 residues. CDR3 sequence (DNA): TGTGCCAGCTCACCGCCCTCGGGAGAAAATCAGCCCCAGCATTTT. Amino acids: CASSPPSGENQPQHF.

J is TRBJ2-3 and V is TRBV19, with 7 bases aligning to TRBD2. CDR1 and CDR2 (germline): LNHDA, SQIVND (reference sequence). V shed 6 bases and J 0 bases; nucleotides not matched to a gene: 9. The CDR3 length is 16 residues. CDR3 sequence: CASRGRYGGSTDTQYF. CDR3 in DNA: TGTGCCAGTAGGGGACGTTACGGGGGGAGCACAGATACGCAGTATTTT.

The rearrangement links TRBV11-2 to TRBJ1-2; 7 bases are a match to TRBD1. Per germline, CDR1 SGHAT and CDR2 FQNNGV. V dropped 4 bases and J dropped 5; count of bases not matched to a gene: 10. This CDR3 has 15 amino acids. The CDR3 loop is CASSSLRGRLYGYTF. The CDR3 coding sequence is TGTGCCAGCAGCTCTCTAAGGGGGCGTTTGTATGGCTACACCTTC.

Notes on this clone: Mismatch with germline at one junction end may stem from a read error. The rearrangement links TRBV7-9 to TRBJ1-1, with D possibly matching TRBD1 (6 bases). Looked up from germline, CDR1 is SEHNR and CDR2 is FQNEAQ (reference sequence). The length of the CDR3 is 16 residues. CDR3 sequence reads: CSSSLDRLRPHTEAFF. As DNA, the CDR3 is TGTTCCAGCAGCTTAGACAGGCTCCGACCCCACACTGAAGCCTTCTTT. Looking up the rest from reference TRBV7-9 and TRBJ1-1 gives the full variable domain: DTGVSQNPRHKITKRGQNVTFRCDPISEHNRLYWYRQTLGQGPEFLTYFQNEAQLEKSRLLSDRFSAERPKGSFSTLEIQRTEQGDSAMYLCSSSLDRLRPHTEAFFGQGTRLTVV.

The chain uses TRBV27 and TRBJ1-1, with D possibly TRBD1 on 6 matching bases. The V gene's germline CDR1 is MNHEY and CDR2 SMNVEV (reference sequence). This CDR3 is 15 amino acids long. Trimming stripped 10 bases from V and 2 bases from J, with 20 bases between. CDR3 sequence (DNA): TGTGCCACCCAATCTCTACAGGGTCCCAACACTGAAGCTTTCTTT. Translating it yields CATQSLQGPNTEAFF.

This clone has just a few counts. The rearrangement links TRBV25-1 to TRBJ2-3; 8 bases map to TRBD2. Trimming removed 6 bases from V and 1 base from J; junction bases left unmatched: 6. This CDR3 is 15 amino acids long. The germline gives CDR1 MGHDK, CDR2 SYGVNS. The CDR3 nucleotides read TGTGCCAGCAGCATACAGGGACTAGGCACAGATACGCAGTATTTT. Translation: CASSIQGLGTDTQYF.

This sequence joins TRBV23-1 and TRBJ1-1, with a tentative D call TRBD1 (6 bases). TRBV23-1 is placed among ORFs of uncertain function. The CDR3 length is 16 residues. Trimming removed 3 bases at V and 5 bases at J, with 19 bases between. The CDR3 DNA sequence: TGCGCCAGCAGTCATCTAAAAAAACAGGGAGAGACTGAAGCTTTCTTT. The encoded protein is CASSHLKKQGETEAFF.